This T cell receptor (beta chain) was recovered during a study of blood T cells in healthy people across ages. Through a sample-barcoded 5' primer and a J-beta primer mix, a second PCR was run for roughly 7 to 11 cycles. A single record per CDR3 protein comes from TCRdb applying MiXCR to the 5' RACE reads. This sample carries some 900,000 distinct CDR3 sequences, roughly 43% of them seen once, and the ten largest clones take over 10%. Trimming cost V 0 bases and J 7 bases, with 14 bases left between them. Germline V gene data show CDR1 as SGHKS and CDR2 as YYEKEE (reference sequence). The CDR3 extends over 16 amino acids.

The TCR was taken from a man aged 30 to 39 in good health. This sequence joins TRBV5-5 and TRBJ1-6; D uncertain. The specimen was blood. The CDR3 nucleotides are TGTGCCAGCAGCTTGGGGCCGCGGTCGGAAAATTCACCCCTCCACTTT. It specifies CASSLGPRSENSPLHF.